This T cell receptor (beta chain) was documented in a study of cytomegalovirus exposure and HLA in healthy donors. Whole-study findings and limits: The study labeled 164 TCR beta chains cytomegalovirus-associated. It was confirmed in vitro that a few of the CMV-associated chains were specific for CMV antigens.

As to this clone: Its antigen remains unidentified.

The assay was immunoSEQ multiplex PCR, and TCRdb's table has in-frame clones only and misses some. The data show about 78,000 clones, 95% to 97% seen once. The sample consisted of PBMCs. The sequence was obtained from a man in his late teens or twenties in good health and CMV-seropositive.

The CDR3 DNA reads TGTGCCATCAGTGGCCCCGGGCAGGGCTCTAATGGCTACACCTTC. Protein product: CAISGPGQGSNGYTF. The chain joins TRBV10-3 to TRBJ1-2; a possible D gene is TRBD1 (5 bases). V was cut by 4 bases and J by 6 bases, with 18 bases left in between. There are 15 residues in the CDR3. The germline CDR1 and CDR2 sequences are ENHRY and SYGVKD.